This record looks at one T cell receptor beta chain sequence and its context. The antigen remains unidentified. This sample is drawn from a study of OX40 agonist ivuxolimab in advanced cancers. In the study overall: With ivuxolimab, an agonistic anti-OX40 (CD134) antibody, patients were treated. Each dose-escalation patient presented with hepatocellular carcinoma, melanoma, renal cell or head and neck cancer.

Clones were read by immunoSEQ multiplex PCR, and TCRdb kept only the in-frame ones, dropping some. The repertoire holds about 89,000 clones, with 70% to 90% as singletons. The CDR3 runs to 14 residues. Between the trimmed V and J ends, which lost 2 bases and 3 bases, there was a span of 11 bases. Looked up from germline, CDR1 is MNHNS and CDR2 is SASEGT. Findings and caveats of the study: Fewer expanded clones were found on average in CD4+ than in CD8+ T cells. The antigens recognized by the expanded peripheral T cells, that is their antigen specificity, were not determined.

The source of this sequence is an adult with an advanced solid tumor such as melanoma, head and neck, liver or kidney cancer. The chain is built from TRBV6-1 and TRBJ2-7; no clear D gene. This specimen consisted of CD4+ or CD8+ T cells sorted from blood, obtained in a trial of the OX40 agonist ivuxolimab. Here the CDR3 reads CASSELWQIYEQYF. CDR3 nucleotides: TGTGCCAGCAGTGAACTCTGGCAGATCTACGAGCAGTACTTC.